This T cell receptor beta chain was sequenced during a study of blood T cell repertoires in COVID-19. Study details: Some COVID-19 samples were acute and others convalescent; all came from the United States, Italy and Spain. T cells, B-cell-depleted T cells, or PBMCs provided the cDNA or gDNA that served as material.

Trimming removed 1 base from V and 12 bases from J; junction bases left unmatched: 9. The length of the CDR3 is 15 residues. Germline values: CDR1 SGHDN, CDR2 FVKESK. Original data processing: Estimation of nucleated cell counts was performed using reference gene primer amplification. Clones were read by immunoSEQ multiplex PCR, and TCRdb kept only the in-frame ones, dropping some. D and trimming come from the DNA, and the V and J calls and clone size come from that table. The sample yields tens of thousands of clones, about nine tenths seen once. Material: peripheral blood. This sequence joins TRBV14 and TRBJ1-6, with 7 bases aligning to TRBD1. The origin of this receptor is a woman aged 70-85 years with acute or convalescent COVID-19. The chain's CDR3 is CASSQVIQGVEPLHF. CDR3 coding DNA: TGTGCCAGCAGCCAAGTGATTCAGGGGGTGGAACCCCTCCACTTT.